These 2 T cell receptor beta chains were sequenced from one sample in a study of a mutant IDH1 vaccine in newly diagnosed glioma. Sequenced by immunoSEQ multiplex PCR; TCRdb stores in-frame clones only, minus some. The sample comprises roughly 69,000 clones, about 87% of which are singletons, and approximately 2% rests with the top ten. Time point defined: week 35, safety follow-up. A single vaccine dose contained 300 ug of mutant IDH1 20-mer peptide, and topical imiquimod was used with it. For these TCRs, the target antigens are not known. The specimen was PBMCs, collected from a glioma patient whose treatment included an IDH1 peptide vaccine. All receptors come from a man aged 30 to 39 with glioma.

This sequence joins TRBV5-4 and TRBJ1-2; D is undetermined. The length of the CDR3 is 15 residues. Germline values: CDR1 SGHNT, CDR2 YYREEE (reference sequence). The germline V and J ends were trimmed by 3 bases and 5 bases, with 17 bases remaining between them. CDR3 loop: CASSSPAEGGYGYTF. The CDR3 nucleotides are TGTGCCAGCAGCTCCCCTGCGGAGGGAGGTTATGGCTACACCTTC.

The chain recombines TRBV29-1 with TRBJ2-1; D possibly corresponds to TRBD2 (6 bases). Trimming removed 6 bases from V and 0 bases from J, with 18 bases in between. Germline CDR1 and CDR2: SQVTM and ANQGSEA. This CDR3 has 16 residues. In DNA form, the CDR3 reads TGCAGCGTGCTCAGCGGGCGGATGGGCTCCTACAATGAGCAGTTCTTC. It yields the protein CSVLSGRMGSYNEQFF.